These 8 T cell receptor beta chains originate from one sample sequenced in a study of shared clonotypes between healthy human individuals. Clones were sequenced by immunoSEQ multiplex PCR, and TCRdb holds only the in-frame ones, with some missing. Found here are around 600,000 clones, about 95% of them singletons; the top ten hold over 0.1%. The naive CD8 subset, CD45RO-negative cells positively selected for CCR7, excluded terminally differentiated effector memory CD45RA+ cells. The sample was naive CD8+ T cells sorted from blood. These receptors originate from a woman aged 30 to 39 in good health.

CDR3 nucleotide sequence: TGTGCCAGCAGTGGCTTAGGATTCAGCGCATTACGCACAGATACGCAGTATTTT. Amino acid sequence: CASSGLGFSALRTDTQYF. The chain carries TRBV6-1 and TRBJ2-3; D not certain. Germline CDR1 and CDR2: MNHNS and SASEGT. V gave up 4 bases and J gave up 1 base, with 21 bases separating them. The CDR3 covers 18 residues.

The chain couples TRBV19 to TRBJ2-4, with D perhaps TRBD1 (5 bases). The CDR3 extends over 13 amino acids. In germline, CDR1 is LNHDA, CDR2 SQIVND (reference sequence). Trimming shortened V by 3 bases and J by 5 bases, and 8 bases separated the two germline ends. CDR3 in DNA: TGTGCCAGTAGTATCACAGGCGAAAACATTCAGTACTTC. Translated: CASSITGENIQYF.

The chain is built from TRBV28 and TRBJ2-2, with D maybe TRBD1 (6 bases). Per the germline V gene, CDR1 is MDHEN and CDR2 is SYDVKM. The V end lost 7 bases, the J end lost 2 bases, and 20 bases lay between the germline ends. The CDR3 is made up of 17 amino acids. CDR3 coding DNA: TGTGCCAGCAACCACTTACAGGGACGGCTAAACACCGGGGAGCTGTTTTTT. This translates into CASNHLQGRLNTGELFF.

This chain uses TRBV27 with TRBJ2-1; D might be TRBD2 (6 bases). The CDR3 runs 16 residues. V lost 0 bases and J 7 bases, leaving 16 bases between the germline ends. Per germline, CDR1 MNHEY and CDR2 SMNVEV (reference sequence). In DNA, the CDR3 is TGTGCCAGCAGTTTATCCTCGGGAGAATCTTGGAATGAGCAGTTCTTC. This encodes CASSLSSGESWNEQFF.

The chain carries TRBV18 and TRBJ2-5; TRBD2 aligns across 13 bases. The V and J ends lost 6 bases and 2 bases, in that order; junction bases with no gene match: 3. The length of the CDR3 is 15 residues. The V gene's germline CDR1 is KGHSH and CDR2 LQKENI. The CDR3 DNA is TGTGCCAGCTCCGGGACTAGCGGGAATCAAGAGACCCAGTACTTC. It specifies CASSGTSGNQETQYF.

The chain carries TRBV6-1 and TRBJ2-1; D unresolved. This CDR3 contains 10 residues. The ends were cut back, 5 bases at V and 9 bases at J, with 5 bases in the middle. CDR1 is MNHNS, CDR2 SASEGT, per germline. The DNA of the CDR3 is TGTGCCAGCAGTTTGGCTGAGCAGTTCTTC. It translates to CASSLAEQFF.

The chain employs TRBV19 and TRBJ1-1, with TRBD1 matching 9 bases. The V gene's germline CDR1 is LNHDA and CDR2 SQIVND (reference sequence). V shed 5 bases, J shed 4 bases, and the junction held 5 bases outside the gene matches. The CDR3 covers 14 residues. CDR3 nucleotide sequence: TGTGCCAGTAGTGTTGACAGGGGGATCACTGAAGCTTTCTTT. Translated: CASSVDRGITEAFF. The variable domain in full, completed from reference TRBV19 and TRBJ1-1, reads DGGITQSPKYLFRKEGQNVTLSCEQNLNHDAMYWYRQDPGQGLRLIYYSQIVNDFQKGDIAEGYSVSREKKESFPLTVTSAQKNPTAFYLCASSVDRGITEAFFGQGTRLTVV.

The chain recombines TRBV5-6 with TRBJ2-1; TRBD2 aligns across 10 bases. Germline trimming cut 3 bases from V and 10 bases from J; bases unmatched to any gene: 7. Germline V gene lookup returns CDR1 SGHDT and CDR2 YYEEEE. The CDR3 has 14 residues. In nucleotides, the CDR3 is TGTGCCAGCAGCTCCGGGACTAGCGTAAAGGAGCAGTTCTTC. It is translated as CASSSGTSVKEQFF.